These 14 T cell receptor beta chains originate from one sample sequenced in a study of blood T cell repertoires in COVID-19 (TCRdb year 2020). Libraries came from the immunoSEQ multiplex PCR assay. TCRdb stores this immuneACCESS table with in-frame sequences only. Part of the clones is absent; in the studies checked, under half of the shortfall reflects unresolved V genes, and no reason is known for the rest. The sample has about 180,000 clones on record, 70% to 90% of them singletons. In total, the top ten clones hold about 1.9% of the sample. Specimen: peripheral blood. Source of these receptors: a young man who had recovered from COVID-19.

The CDR3: CASSSPGLAGYEQYF. The DNA for the CDR3 is TGTGCCAGCAGTTCCCCGGGACTAGCGGGCTACGAGCAGTACTTC. The V and J genes are TRBV6-5 and TRBJ2-7; 12 bases match TRBD2. CDR3 length equals 15 residues. Germline-derived CDR1 and CDR2 are MNHEY and SVGAGI. With 4 bases clipped from V and 3 bases from J, the junction kept 4 bases outside the gene matches.

V is TRBV3-1 (or the pseudogene TRBV3-2) and J is TRBJ1-5, with D tentatively TRBD1 (6 bases). V was clipped by 4 bases and J by 9 bases, with 16 bases between them. The CDR3 sequence is 14 residues long. Germline CDR1 is LGHDT and CDR2 is YNNKEL (reference sequence). This chain's CDR3 is CASSPDIDRRPQHF. In DNA, the CDR3 is TGTGCCAGCAGCCCAGATATCGACAGGCGGCCCCAGCATTTT.

CDR3 amino acids: CATAENTEAFF. The CDR3 region has the DNA TGTGCCACCGCGGAGAACACTGAAGCTTTCTTT. The chain joins TRBV5-4 to TRBJ1-1; D call uncertain. V was pared by 9 bases and J by 1 base, with 7 bases between. CDR1 is SGHNT and CDR2 is YYREEE in the germline V gene (reference sequence). There are 11 residues in the CDR3.

In its sample, this clone was seen once. Other DNA sequences in the sample encode the same CDR3. The chain joins TRBV9 to TRBJ2-1, with D possibly being TRBD1 (5 bases). The CDR3 has 13 amino acids. Germline V gene lookup returns CDR1 SGDLS and CDR2 YYNGEE. V was clipped by 2 bases and J by 8 bases, with 11 bases between them. CDR3 residues: CASSVQGVDEQFF. The CDR3 DNA reads as TGTGCCAGCAGCGTCCAAGGGGTCGATGAGCAGTTCTTC.

This clone was seen more than once but under ten times. The rearrangement links TRBV7-9 to TRBJ2-3, with D hard to call. The CDR3 has 14 amino acids. The V end lost 1 base, the J end lost 7 bases, and 12 bases lay between the germline ends. Germline V gene lookup returns CDR1 SEHNR and CDR2 FQNEAQ (reference sequence). CDR3 nucleotides: TGTGCCAGCAGCTTAGATGCCAGTATTAATACGCAGTATTTT. It yields the protein CASSLDASINTQYF. Variable domain in full (rest from reference TRBV7-9 and TRBJ2-3): DTGVSQNPRHKITKRGQNVTFRCDPISEHNRLYWYRQTLGQGPEFLTYFQNEAQLEKSRLLSDRFSAERPKGSFSTLEIQRTEQGDSAMYLCASSLDASINTQYFGPGTRLTVL.

The chain joins TRBV4-1 to TRBJ2-5; the match to TRBD1 covers 7 bases. Germline lookup yields CDR1 MGHRA and CDR2 YSYEKL. The CDR3 has 13 amino acids. V was pared by 5 bases and J by 1 base, with 1 base of the junction left unmatched. CDR3 in DNA: TGCGCCAGCAGCGGGACAGTCCAAGAGACCCAGTACTTC. Translated: CASSGTVQETQYF.

Of note for this clone: The junction departs from the called germline gene at one end, perhaps through a read error. This chain joins TRBV28 and TRBJ1-2; D might be TRBD1 (6 bases). There are 15 residues in the CDR3. Germline V lookup: CDR1 MDHEN, CDR2 SYDVKM. The CDR3 region has the DNA TGTGCCAGCAGTTTGGGCAAACACAGGGTGGAGTTGATGCCATTC. Amino acid sequence: CASSLGKHRVELMPF.

The rearrangement links TRBV4-1 to TRBJ1-2; TRBD1 aligns across 7 bases. V gave up 0 bases and J gave up 4 bases; unmatched junction bases: 17. This CDR3 has 19 amino acids. CDR1 MGHRA and CDR2 YSYEKL come from the germline V gene. The CDR3 sequence: CASSQDTSPTRQGLYGYTF. The CDR3 bases are TGCGCCAGCAGCCAAGATACGAGTCCGACGAGACAGGGACTCTATGGCTACACCTTC.

This clone was seen just once. The genes are TRBV19 and TRBJ2-7; D may be TRBD1 (5 bases). This CDR3 is 14 amino acids long. Trimming cost V 2 bases and J 2 bases, with 10 bases left between them. Germline V gives CDR1 LNHDA, CDR2 SQIVND (reference sequence). CDR3 residues: CASSIQGTPYEQYF. The DNA for the CDR3 is TGTGCCAGTAGTATACAGGGTACCCCCTACGAGCAGTACTTC.

This chain uses TRBV7-2 with TRBJ2-7; 9 nucleotides align to TRBD2. This CDR3 has 14 residues. The V segment lost 4 bases and the J segment 3 bases; nucleotides outside the gene matches: 4. Germline-derived CDR1 and CDR2 are SGHTA and FQGNSA. The CDR3 loop reads CASSSSSGNYEQYF. The CDR3, as DNA: TGTGCCAGCAGCTCCTCTAGCGGGAACTACGAGCAGTACTTC. Based on the CDR3 plus reference TRBV7-2 and TRBJ2-7, the full variable domain is GAGVSQSPSNKVTEKGKDVELRCDPISGHTALYWYRQSLGQGLEFLIYFQGNSAPDKSGLPSDRFSAERTGGSVSTLTIQRTQQEDSAVYLCASSSSSGNYEQYFGPGTRLTVT.

The gene calls are TRBV3-1 (or the pseudogene TRBV3-2) and TRBJ2-1, with a weak D call TRBD2 (7 bases). With 4 bases removed from V and 5 bases from J, the gap between germline ends came to 12 bases. The CDR3 totals 14 residues. The V gene's germline CDR1 is LGHDT and CDR2 YNNKEL (reference sequence). CDR3 protein: CASSRRGGDNEQFF. The CDR3 DNA is TGTGCCAGCAGCCGAAGAGGGGGGGACAATGAGCAGTTCTTC.

The chain carries TRBV5-1 and TRBJ1-6; tentative D call: TRBD1 (6 bases). CDR1 is SGHRS and CDR2 is YFSETQ in the germline V gene. CDR3 length: 16 amino acids. The V end lost 1 base, the J end lost 10 bases, and 18 bases lay between the germline ends. The DNA of the CDR3 is TGCGCCAGCAGCTTGACAGGGTCAAGGAACCGGTCACCCCTCCACTTT. Translated: CASSLTGSRNRSPLHF.

The chain is built from TRBV2 and TRBJ1-3; the D is unclear. CDR1 and CDR2 from the germline V gene are SNHLY and FYNNEI. The V and J ends lost 7 bases and 2 bases respectively, with 21 bases between them. This CDR3 is 17 amino acids long. For the CDR3, the DNA is TGTGCCAGCAAACCGGGAGGACTCTCGAGCCCTGGAAACACCATATATTTT. This encodes CASKPGGLSSPGNTIYF.

The chain links TRBV3-1 (or the pseudogene TRBV3-2) to TRBJ1-2; 8 bases line up with TRBD1. From germline, CDR1 is LGHDT and CDR2 YNNKEL (reference sequence). The CDR3 runs 18 residues. Germline trimming cut 2 bases from V and 0 bases from J; bases unmatched to any gene: 11. The CDR3 DNA reads as TGTGCCAGCAGCCAATTGCATCGACAGGGGAGAACTAACTATGGCTACACCTTC. Protein: CASSQLHRQGRTNYGYTF.